The 8 T cell receptor beta chains listed next were all sequenced from one sample in a study of blood T cells in healthy people across ages. The use of a sample-barcoded 5' primer and a J-beta primer mix characterized a second PCR of about 7 to 12 cycles. TCRdb reanalysed the 5' RACE reads using MiXCR and keeps one entry per CDR3 protein. Of about 570,000 distinct CDR3 sequences in the sample, about 26% were seen once. The sequenced sample consisted of blood. These TCRs come from a woman in her seventies in good health.

This clonotype was observed a few times. V usage is TRBV10-3 and J usage is TRBJ2-4; D not certain. Trimming took 0 bases from V and 1 from J, leaving 10 bases between them. This CDR3 contains 16 residues. CDR1 ENHRY and CDR2 SYGVKD come from the germline V gene. Here the CDR3 DNA reads TGTGCCATCAGTGAGTCCTTAGGTACCGCCAAAAACATTCAGTACTTC. Protein: CAISESLGTAKNIQYF.

This clonotype was counted between two and nine times. A read error may account for a junction end that differs from germline. The chain couples TRBV27 to TRBJ1-2; TRBD1 matches at 9 bases. The germline V gene has CDR1 MNHEY and CDR2 SMNVEV (reference sequence). The CDR3 is 17 amino acids. The CDR3 DNA reads as TGTGCCAGCAGTTCCCGGGACAGGGTTAACGGGGACTATGGCTACGCCTTC. It is translated as CASSSRDRVNGDYGYAF.

The gene calls are TRBV7-2 and TRBJ2-2; 8 positions match TRBD1. Looked up from germline, CDR1 is SGHTA and CDR2 is FQGNSA. CDR3 size: 16 residues. Trimming removed 2 bases from V and 5 bases from J; junction bases left unmatched: 7. DNA for the CDR3: TGTGCCAGCAGCTTACCCAGGGGGCTGGGTACCGGGGAGCTGTTTTTT. Translated: CASSLPRGLGTGELFF.

The CDR3 nucleotides are TGTGCCAGCAGGACAGGGGAATATACGCAGTATTTT. The encoded protein is CASRTGEYTQYF. The J gene is TRBJ2-3, the V gene TRBV6-5; 8 nucleotides line up with TRBD1. Germline V CDR1 and CDR2: MNHEY, SVGAGI. After removal of 6 bases from V and 7 bases from J, the junction contained 3 bases not matched to a gene. The length of the CDR3 is 12 residues.

This clonotype has more than one count but fewer than ten. The chain uses TRBV7-2 and TRBJ2-5; D uncertain. There are 14 residues in the CDR3. CDR1 is SGHTA, CDR2 FQGNSA, per germline. V dropped 6 bases and J dropped 4 bases, with 15 bases sitting between them. CDR3 amino acids: CASRVRLNGETQYF. The CDR3 nucleotides read TGTGCCAGCAGGGTCCGTCTTAACGGAGAGACCCAGTACTTC.

This clonotype was seen a handful of times. Here the CDR3 reads CASSPRDRGGYTF. The CDR3 DNA reads TGCGCCAGCAGCCCCCGGGACAGGGGTGGCTACACCTTC. The chain uses TRBV5-1 and TRBJ1-2; 10 bases are a match to TRBD1. Germline values: CDR1 SGHRS, CDR2 YFSETQ. Trimming took 4 bases from V and 7 from J; bases not matched to a gene: 4. This CDR3 spans 13 amino acids. The variable domain in full, with the rest retrieved from reference TRBV5-1 and TRBJ1-2, is KAGVTQTPRYLIKTRGQQVTLSCSPISGHRSVSWYQQTPGQGLQFLFEYFSETQRNKGNFPGRFSGRQFSNSRSEMNVSTLELGDSALYLCASSPRDRGGYTFGSGTRLTVV.

The CDR3 DNA sequence: TGCGCCAGCAGCTTGGCTCTAGCGGGATCCCAAGAGACCCAGTACTTC. Amino acids: CASSLALAGSQETQYF. The genes are TRBV5-1 and TRBJ2-5; 9 bases align to TRBD2. In germline, CDR1 is SGHRS, CDR2 YFSETQ. This CDR3 comprises 16 residues. The V segment lost 0 bases and the J segment 1 base; nucleotides outside the gene matches: 4.

J is TRBJ2-1 and V is TRBV5-1; 10 positions match TRBD2. The CDR3 covers 16 residues. Germline CDR1 reads SGHRS; CDR2 reads YFSETQ. V lost 1 base and J lost 5; bases outside the gene matches: 6. CDR3 in amino acids: CASSLRTSGVNNEQFF. CDR3 bases: TGCGCCAGCAGCTTGCGTACTAGCGGGGTTAACAATGAGCAGTTCTTC.